The source of this T cell receptor (beta chain) is a study of blood T cell repertoires in COVID-19. Background on the study: T cells, B-cell-depleted T cells, or PBMCs supplied cDNA or gDNA.

The V gene's germline CDR1 is MDHEN and CDR2 SYDVKM. The CDR3 contains 14 residues. V dropped 7 bases and J dropped 0; count of bases not matched to a gene: 4. Profiling relied on immunoSEQ multiplex PCR, and the TCRdb table lists in-frame clones only, not all of them. Of under 250,000 clones listed, around nine tenths are singletons. Sequenced input: peripheral blood. The TCR was taken from a woman aged 55-69 years with acute or convalescent COVID-19. J is TRBJ2-7 and V is TRBV28; 9 nucleotides line up with TRBD1. DNA of the CDR3: TGTGCCAGCATCGGGGACAGGGTCTCCTACGAGCAGTACTTC. As protein: CASIGDRVSYEQYF.